What follows are 24 T cell receptor beta chains derived from one specimen sequenced in a study of identical twins. From the 5' RACE reads, TCRdb called clonotypes with MiXCR, one entry per CDR3 protein. The repertoire has about 240,000 distinct CDR3 sequences, approximately 7.9% of them found once; the top ten carry approximately 5.4%. These data were also reused for a study on yellow fever vaccine responses in identical twins.

The sequencing sample was made of CD8+ T cells sorted from blood. The receptors here all came from a woman between 18 and 29 years old in good health.

The table lists this clonotype with many counts. The chain is built from TRBV24-1 and TRBJ2-3, with D possibly TRBD2 on 5 matching bases. Trimming took off 4 bases at V and 8 bases at J, with 18 bases between the two ends. Germline CDR1 KGHDR, CDR2 SFDVKD. The CDR3 has 15 amino acids. The DNA of the CDR3 is TGTGCCACCAGTGACCCTACTTCGTATGGAGGTACGCAGTATTTT. Protein sequence: CATSDPTSYGGTQYF.

The chain combines TRBV6-5 with TRBJ2-7, with 7 bases that match TRBD1. V shed 2 bases, J shed 3 bases, and the junction held 7 bases outside the gene matches. Per germline, CDR1 MNHEY and CDR2 SVGAGI. CDR3 length: 15 residues. CDR3 loop: CASSYELGTVYEQYF. The CDR3 coding sequence is TGTGCCAGCAGTTACGAACTCGGGACAGTCTACGAGCAGTACTTC.

The chain employs TRBV20-1 and TRBJ2-7; possibly TRBD1 for D (5 bases). V lost 2 bases and J 2 bases, leaving 13 bases between the germline ends. This CDR3 spans 14 amino acids. The germline V gene has CDR1 DFQATT and CDR2 SNEGSKA (reference sequence). The CDR3 coding sequence is TGCAGTGCTAGAATGTCAGGGCGCCCCTACGAGCAGTACTTC. This gives the protein CSARMSGRPYEQYF.

This clonotype came up many times. The chain couples TRBV5-1 to TRBJ1-2; a weak D match, TRBD1 (5 bases). The CDR3 has 17 amino acids. CDR1 is SGHRS, CDR2 YFSETQ, per germline. Deletions cut 0 bases from V and 4 bases from J, with 19 bases between. The CDR3 spells CASSLVYSGDGTYGYTF. Here the CDR3 DNA reads TGCGCCAGCAGCTTGGTTTATTCCGGGGACGGAACCTATGGCTACACCTTC.

This clonotype was counted ten times or more. The chain has TRBV7-9 and TRBJ2-7; TRBD1 is a possible D gene (6 bases). Germline CDR1 reads SEHNR; CDR2 reads FQNEAQ (reference sequence). CDR3 length: 13 residues. Deletions cut 6 bases from V and 4 bases from J, with 13 bases between. The CDR3 sequence is CASSHRQDYEQYV. The CDR3 bases are TGTGCCAGCAGTCATCGACAGGATTACGAGCAGTACGTC.

The chain is built from TRBV12-3 or TRBV12-4 and TRBJ1-5; D is uncertain. Trimming pared 6 bases from V and 1 base from J, leaving 13 bases between. The CDR3 length is 15 residues. CDR3 residues: CASSPVAGSNQPQHF. Here the CDR3 DNA reads TGTGCCAGCAGCCCGGTCGCTGGGAGCAATCAGCCCCAGCATTTT.

V is TRBV28 and J is TRBJ2-3; D remains ambiguous. This CDR3 comprises 17 residues. V lost 3 bases and J lost 0, with 16 bases in between. Germline V gene data show CDR1 as MDHEN and CDR2 as SYDVKM. CDR3 amino acids: CASSFNSMAVSTDTQYF. Written as DNA, the CDR3 is TGTGCCAGCAGTTTCAATTCCATGGCTGTTAGCACAGATACGCAGTATTTT.

The chain is built from TRBV10-3 and TRBJ2-7, with 15 nucleotides matching TRBD2. The germline gives CDR1 ENHRY, CDR2 SYGVKD. The CDR3 runs to 17 residues. After removal of 6 bases from V and 2 bases from J, the junction contained 8 bases not matched to a gene. The CDR3 region is CAISGGTSGRTTYEQYF. CDR3 nucleotide sequence: TGTGCCATCAGCGGCGGGACTAGCGGGAGGACTACCTACGAGCAGTACTTC.

V is TRBV4-2 and J is TRBJ2-1, with 9 bases aligning to TRBD2. Germline-derived CDR1 and CDR2 are LGHNA and YNFKEQ. The CDR3 is 17 amino acids. V lost 0 bases and J lost 4; bases outside the gene matches: 7. For the CDR3, the DNA is TGTGCCAGCAGCCAAGAAAGTACTAGCGGGTTTTACAATGAGCAGTTCTTC. Its protein is CASSQESTSGFYNEQFF.

This clonotype has ten or more counts. DNA of the CDR3: TGTGCCAGCAGCAATAGCGGACAAGAGACCCAGTACTTC. This translates into CASSNSGQETQYF. J is TRBJ2-5 and V is TRBV28; tentative D call: TRBD2 (6 bases). The CDR3 is 13 amino acids. Germline V gene data show CDR1 as MDHEN and CDR2 as SYDVKM. Trimming stripped 6 bases from V and 2 bases from J, with 10 bases between.

Concerning this clonotype: A read error may explain this, as a much larger clone is one base away. The chain uses TRBV28 and TRBJ2-5; a possible D gene is TRBD2 (6 bases). The CDR3 extends over 14 amino acids. From germline, CDR1 is MDHEN and CDR2 SYDVKM. DNA for the CDR3: TGTGCCTGCAGTTCGGGACTCCTGGCGGAGACCCAGTACTTC. Translating gives CACSSGLLAETQYF.

This chain uses TRBV27 with TRBJ2-3; D might be TRBD1 (6 bases). The CDR3 extends over 17 amino acids. Trimming removed 3 bases at V and 3 bases at J, with 19 bases between. Germline V gene sequence: CDR1 MNHEY, CDR2 SMNVEV (reference sequence). The CDR3 here is CASSFRDATGPTDTQYF. In DNA form, the CDR3 reads TGTGCCAGCAGTTTTCGAGACGCGACAGGCCCGACAGATACGCAGTATTTT.

The rearrangement joins TRBV2 to TRBJ2-7; D unresolved. CDR3 length equals 18 residues. Deletions cut 6 bases from V and 2 bases from J, with 26 bases between. CDR1 SNHLY and CDR2 FYNNEI come from the germline V gene. CDR3 loop: CASRASTGSSEPTYEQYF. DNA of the CDR3: TGTGCCAGCAGGGCCTCCACCGGGTCGTCGGAGCCTACCTACGAGCAGTACTTC.

This clonotype was detected ten times or more. V is TRBV6-1 and J is TRBJ2-1, with 8 bases identical to TRBD2. Germline V CDR1 and CDR2: MNHNS, SASEGT. J lost 2 bases, V lost 6 bases, and 6 bases had no gene match. The CDR3 is 15 amino acids. This chain's CDR3 is CASSPSGPTYNEQFF. Here the CDR3 DNA reads TGTGCCAGCAGCCCTAGCGGGCCAACCTACAATGAGCAGTTCTTC.

This clonotype was found a few times. The V gene is TRBV25-1, the J gene TRBJ2-7; 9 bases line up with TRBD2. Germline V gene data show CDR1 as MGHDK and CDR2 as SYGVNS. This CDR3 is 14 amino acids long. J gave up 3 bases and V 4 bases, and 4 bases lay outside the gene matches. CDR3: CASSGREGDYEQYF. The CDR3 coding sequence is TGTGCCAGCAGTGGGCGGGAGGGCGACTACGAGCAGTACTTC.

The chain joins TRBV3-1 to TRBJ2-3, with a tentative D call TRBD2 (6 bases). V gave up 1 base and J gave up 0 bases, with 14 bases separating them. Germline CDR1 is LGHDT and CDR2 is YNNKEL (reference sequence). This CDR3 has 17 amino acids. CDR3 loop: CASSQVGLAASTDTQYF. For the CDR3, the DNA is TGTGCCAGCAGCCAAGTCGGGTTAGCGGCAAGCACAGATACGCAGTATTTT.

This clonotype was observed at least ten times. The chain employs TRBV4-1 and TRBJ2-3, with TRBD2 identical over 11 bases. J was trimmed by 10 bases and V by 3 bases; bases with no gene match: 9. Germline values: CDR1 MGHRA, CDR2 YSYEKL. The CDR3 runs to 15 residues. The CDR3: CASSHNSGGALAQYF. The CDR3 coding sequence is TGCGCCAGCAGCCACAATAGCGGGGGGGCCCTAGCGCAGTATTTT.

This chain joins TRBV12-3 or TRBV12-4 and TRBJ2-1; D is undetermined. V lost 6 bases, J lost 5 bases, and 17 bases lay in between. This CDR3 comprises 15 residues. The CDR3 region is CASSYARAINNEQFF. The DNA for the CDR3 is TGTGCCAGCAGCTACGCTAGGGCTATTAACAATGAGCAGTTCTTC.

This clonotype occurred many times. The chain employs TRBV5-1 and TRBJ2-1, with TRBD1 identical over 9 bases. Germline V CDR1 and CDR2: SGHRS, YFSETQ. The ends lost 2 bases at V and 6 bases at J; junction bases unmatched: 6. The CDR3 is made up of 15 amino acids. CDR3 protein: CASSFEQGAGNEQFF. For the CDR3, the DNA is TGCGCCAGCAGCTTCGAACAGGGGGCAGGCAATGAGCAGTTCTTC.

The table lists this clonotype with a few counts. The CDR3 loop is CASSQELQGASGELFF. The CDR3 region has the DNA TGTGCCAGCAGCCAAGAGTTGCAAGGAGCGTCCGGGGAGCTGTTTTTT. This sequence joins TRBV3-1 and TRBJ2-2; no firm D call. The CDR3 consists of 16 residues. CDR1 LGHDT and CDR2 YNNKEL come from the germline V gene (reference sequence). The V gene lost 0 bases and the J gene lost 6 bases, with 14 bases spanning the gap.

V gene TRBV24-1 combines with J gene TRBJ1-2, with 7 bases aligning to TRBD1. The CDR3 is made up of 15 amino acids. The V and J ends lost 3 bases and 8 bases, in that order; junction bases with no gene match: 11. CDR1 is KGHDR and CDR2 is SFDVKD in the germline V gene. The DNA of the CDR3 is TGTGCCACCAGTGATCCAGGGGGGACGGCGAAGGGCTACACCTTC. Residues: CATSDPGGTAKGYTF.

This clonotype has a count of ten or more. The CDR3 is CAIKSTDRAGGEQYV. The DNA of the CDR3 is TGTGCCATCAAAAGCACGGACAGGGCAGGCGGCGAGCAGTACGTC. The chain uses TRBV10-3 and TRBJ2-7, with 8 bases matching TRBD1. V was pared by 7 bases and J by 6 bases, with 14 bases of the junction left unmatched. CDR1 is ENHRY and CDR2 is SYGVKD in the germline V gene. The CDR3 has 15 amino acids.

The rearrangement links TRBV4-1 to TRBJ2-5; a weak D match, TRBD1 (5 bases). The CDR3 sequence is 15 residues long. V lost 2 bases and J 2 bases, leaving 12 bases between the germline ends. Germline-derived CDR1 and CDR2 are MGHRA and YSYEKL. The CDR3: CASSQYGDRQETQYF. The CDR3 DNA is TGCGCCAGCAGCCAATACGGTGACAGACAAGAGACCCAGTACTTC.

At least ten counts were recorded for this clonotype. The CDR3 is CATSRDKGYQPQHF. The CDR3 DNA sequence: TGTGCCACCAGCAGAGATAAGGGTTATCAGCCCCAGCATTTT. This chain uses TRBV15 with TRBJ1-5, with D unclear. Germline V lookup: CDR1 LNHNV, CDR2 YYDKDF (reference sequence). The V gene lost 0 bases and the J gene lost 5 bases, with 8 bases spanning the gap. The CDR3 has 14 amino acids.